The rows below give T cell receptor beta chains drawn from one sample of a study of blood T cell repertoires in COVID-19. The repertoire was sequenced with immunoSEQ multiplex PCR; TCRdb's copy has only in-frame clones and lacks some. The sample consists of about 320,000 clones, around nine tenths of them appearing once. Sequencing used PBMCs or T cells enriched from blood (not recorded which). The origin of the receptors is a man in his 60s who had recovered from COVID-19. The CDR3 runs from the conserved cysteine through the conserved F or W. Expanded clones are given a class, and other clones once, few, many or no size at all.

clone size | J gene | V gene | CDR3 protein
- | TRBJ1-1 | TRBV4-1 | CASSRAGTGGSEAFF
- | TRBJ1-5 | TRBV2 | CASSWTGGNQPQHF
- | TRBJ1-1 | TRBV29-1 | CSVEKGDTEAFF
- | TRBJ2-7 | TRBV24-1 | CATRTTPGTPPYEQYF
- | TRBJ2-7 | TRBV28 | CASSSHDSIYEQYF
- | TRBJ1-4 | TRBV4-2 | CASSQDLVKGSPYNEKLFF
- | TRBJ1-5 | TRBV7-2 | CASSLDRDNQPQHF
once | TRBJ2-2 | TRBV6-5 | CAGGAGITGELFF
- | TRBJ1-6 | TRBV12-3/TRBV12-4 | CASSLTGGIHF
- | TRBJ1-3 | TRBV11-3 | CASSRDRGPGNTIYF
- | TRBJ1-4 | TRBV4-2 | CASSQGQGFEKLFF
- | TRBJ2-3 | TRBV5-4 | CASSPGAGEGDTQYF
- | TRBJ2-7 | TRBV18 | CASSPSTGVDEQYF
- | TRBJ1-1 | TRBV3-1/TRBV3-2 | CASSQEQVTEAFF
- | TRBJ2-5 | TRBV2 | CASTPGGVKETQYF
- | TRBJ1-3 | TRBV7-3 | CASSLFQGAVNTIYF
- | TRBJ2-3 | TRBV18 | CASSPEEGRYTQYF
- | TRBJ1-2 | TRBV6-5 | CASSYRHDGYTF
- | TRBJ2-7 | TRBV6-5 | CASRPGGSYEQYF
- | TRBJ2-3 | TRBV9 | CASSPGGTTDNAQYF
once | TRBJ2-5 | TRBV28 | CASTLTGTSGVGTQYF
once | TRBJ1-2 | TRBV28 | CASFDRVLYGYTF
- | TRBJ2-3 | TRBV30 | CAWRIAGAPDTQYF
- | TRBJ2-7 | TRBV7-3 | CASSLTPRYEQYF
- | TRBJ2-2 | TRBV28 | CASSLWGLAGVLEAPSNTGELFF
- | TRBJ2-2 | TRBV7-2 | CASSLGTMNTGELFF
- | TRBJ2-5 | TRBV7-3 | CASSLMPPASGNQETQYF
- | TRBJ1-1 | TRBV29-1 | CSGMAGVEAFF
- | TRBJ2-7 | TRBV12-3/TRBV12-4 | CASSFGRGYEQYF
- | TRBJ1-1 | TRBV6-5 | CASSYGRVTNTEAFF
- | TRBJ2-7 | TRBV5-6 | CASSGGTGGAYEQYF
- | TRBJ1-2 | TRBV29-1 | CSVAGQGNYGYTF
- | TRBJ2-5 | TRBV20-1 | CSASRPQGQETQYF
- | TRBJ1-2 | TRBV19 | CASSITGTPDDGYTF
- | TRBJ1-3 | TRBV5-6 | CASSPNLGNTIYF
- | TRBJ2-3 | TRBV9 | CASSVVPSGGGTDTQYF
- | TRBJ2-7 | TRBV3-1/TRBV3-2 | CASSRKGGAREQYF
- | TRBJ2-1 | TRBV5-1 | CASSLEREGGDEQFF
- | TRBJ1-1 | TRBV5-1 | CASSLMANTEAFF
- | TRBJ1-4 | TRBV7-9 | CASSPSYHGTGEGEKLFF
- | TRBJ2-7 | TRBV28 | CASSLPGTGGSEQYF